This is a list of T cell receptor beta chains from one sample in a study of blood T cell repertoires in COVID-19. Repertoires were generated with immunoSEQ multiplex PCR, while TCRdb's copy carries only in-frame clones and drops some. In the table there are 70,000 or so clones, 86% of which are singletons. The specimen was peripheral blood. Every receptor here comes from a man aged 70 or older with active COVID-19. CDR3s include the opening cysteine and the closing phenylalanine or tryptophan. A D gene is named only where the DNA matches it firmly. Some rows mark clone size as missing; the rest say once, few, many or name a class of expanded clone.

V gene	D gene	J gene	clone size	CDR3 protein	CDR3 DNA
TRBV28	TRBD1	TRBJ2-5	-	CASSLRTGSETQYF	TGTGCCAGCAGTTTAAGGACAGGGTCGGAGACCCAGTACTTC
TRBV14	TRBD2	TRBJ2-1	once	CASSQDRRMVGGRELYNEQFF	TGTGCCAGCAGCCAAGATAGGCGAATGGTAGGCGGGAGAGAGCTCTACAATGAGCAGTTCTTC
TRBV28	TRBD2	TRBJ2-7	-	CASCRTCGGAGGWGEQYF	TGTGCCAGCTGCCGGACTTGCGGGGGGGCCGGGGGTTGGGGCGAGCAGTACTTC
TRBV7-3	TRBD2	TRBJ2-1	-	CASSPPWRELGNEQFF	TGTGCCAGCAGCCCCCCTTGGCGGGAGTTAGGGAATGAGCAGTTCTTC
TRBV12-5	TRBD2	TRBJ2-5	-	CASGPRGGRETQYF	TGTGCTAGTGGCCCGAGGGGAGGGAGGGAGACCCAGTACTTC
TRBV5-6	TRBD1	TRBJ1-6	-	CASSPTGVVNSPLHF	TGTGCCAGCAGCCCCACAGGGGTGGTAAATTCACCCCTCCACTTT
TRBV3-1/TRBV3-2	TRBD2	TRBJ2-1	-	CASSHSSGRGGNEQFF	TGTGCCAGCAGCCACTCAAGCGGGAGGGGTGGGAATGAGCAGTTCTTC
TRBV28	TRBD2	TRBJ2-3	few	CASSQGTRRVHTQYF	TGTGCCAGCAGTCAGGGGACTAGACGCGTTCATACGCAGTATTTT
TRBV18	-	TRBJ1-2	-	CASSPGAQANYGYTF	TGTGCCAGCTCACCAGGGGCCCAAGCTAACTATGGCTACACCTTC
TRBV24-1	-	TRBJ2-1	-	CATSDPTSGEQFF	TGTGCCACCAGTGACCCTACGAGCGGTGAGCAGTTCTTC
TRBV24-1	-	TRBJ2-5	-	CATSDWQPGAETQYF	TGTGCCACCAGTGATTGGCAACCAGGGGCGGAGACCCAGTACTTC
TRBV7-2	-	TRBJ1-5	-	CASSLQGSNQPQHF	TGTGCCAGCAGCCTTCAGGGTAGCAATCAGCCCCAGCATTTT
TRBV28	TRBD1	TRBJ2-5	-	CASNTGGRETQYF	TGTGCCAGCAATACAGGGGGCCGGGAGACCCAGTACTTC
TRBV2	TRBD1	TRBJ1-1	-	CARDRGLLGNTEAFF	TGTGCCAGAGACAGGGGGCTTCTGGGGAACACTGAAGCTTTCTTT
TRBV19	TRBD1	TRBJ2-3	-	CASSMTGADTQYF	TGTGCCAGTAGTATGACAGGGGCGGATACGCAGTATTTT
TRBV6-1	TRBD2	TRBJ2-1	-	CASSEWGSGRAGGNEQFF	TGTGCCAGCAGTGAATGGGGTAGCGGGAGGGCCGGGGGCAATGAGCAGTTCTTC
TRBV5-1	TRBD2	TRBJ2-5	-	CASSFPSGPGGQETQYF	TGCGCCAGCAGCTTCCCTAGCGGACCGGGCGGCCAAGAGACCCAGTACTTC
TRBV24-1	TRBD1	TRBJ1-5	-	CATSAHRGGQPQHF	TGTGCCACCAGTGCCCACAGGGGAGGCCAGCCCCAGCATTTT
TRBV19	-	TRBJ1-4	-	CASNPGGATNEKLFF	TGTGCCAGTAATCCGGGGGGCGCAACTAATGAAAAACTGTTTTTT
TRBV19	-	TRBJ1-5	few	CASKGAGDQPQHF	TGTGCCAGTAAAGGGGCAGGGGACCAGCCCCAGCATTTT
TRBV11-2	-	TRBJ1-2	few	CASSLSRQDGYTF	TGTGCCAGCAGCTTATCCAGGCAGGATGGCTACACCTTC
TRBV19	-	TRBJ1-2	-	CASTPQADIYGYTF	TGTGCCAGTACCCCCCAGGCCGATATCTATGGCTACACCTTC
TRBV18	-	TRBJ2-1	-	CASSGAGNEQFF	TGTGCCAGCTCGGGGGCCGGCAATGAGCAGTTCTTC